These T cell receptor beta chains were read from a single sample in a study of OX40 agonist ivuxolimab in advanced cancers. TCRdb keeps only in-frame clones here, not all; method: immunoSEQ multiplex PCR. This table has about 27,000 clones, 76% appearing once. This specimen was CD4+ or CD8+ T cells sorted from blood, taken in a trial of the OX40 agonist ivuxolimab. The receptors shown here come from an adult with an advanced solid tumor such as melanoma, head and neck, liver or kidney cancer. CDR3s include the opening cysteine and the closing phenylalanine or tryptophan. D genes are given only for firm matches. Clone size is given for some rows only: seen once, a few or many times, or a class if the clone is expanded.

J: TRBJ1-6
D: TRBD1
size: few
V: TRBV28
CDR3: CASSLGQGRSPLHF
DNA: TGTGCCAGCAGTTTGGGACAGGGTCGTTCACCCCTCCACTTT

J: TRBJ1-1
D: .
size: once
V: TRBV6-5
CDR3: CASTGGQRNTEAFF
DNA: TGTGCCAGCACGGGGGGGCAGAGGAACACTGAAGCTTTCTTT

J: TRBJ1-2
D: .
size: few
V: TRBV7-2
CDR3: CASSLGGIHNYGYTF
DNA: TGTGCCAGCAGCTTAGGAGGAATCCATAACTATGGCTACACCTTC

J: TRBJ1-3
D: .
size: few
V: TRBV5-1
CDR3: CASSLGGSGNTIYF
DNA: TGCGCCAGCAGCTTGGGAGGTTCTGGAAACACCATATATTTT

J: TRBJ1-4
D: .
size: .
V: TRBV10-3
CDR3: CAISDYGSLNEKLFF
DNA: TGTGCCATCAGTGATTACGGGAGCCTTAATGAAAAACTGTTTTTT

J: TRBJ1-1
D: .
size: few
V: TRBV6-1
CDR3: CASRPPGEAFF
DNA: TGTGCCAGCAGGCCCCCCGGTGAAGCTTTCTTT

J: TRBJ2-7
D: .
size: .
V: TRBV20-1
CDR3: CSAPRGYEQYF
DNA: TGCAGTGCCCCGAGGGGGTACGAGCAGTACTTC

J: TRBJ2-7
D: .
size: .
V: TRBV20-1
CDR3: CSADTSDEQYF
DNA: TGCAGTGCTGATACTAGTGACGAGCAGTACTTC

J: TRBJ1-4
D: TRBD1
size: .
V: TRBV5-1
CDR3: CASSFQGQGNEKLFF
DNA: TGCGCCAGCAGCTTCCAGGGACAGGGTAACGAAAAACTGTTTTTT

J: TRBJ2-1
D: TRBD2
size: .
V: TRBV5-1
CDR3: CATSRGTSGGASQFF
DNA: TGCGCCACCTCTAGGGGGACTAGCGGGGGGGCGTCGCAGTTCTTC

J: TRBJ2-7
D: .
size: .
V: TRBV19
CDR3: CASSRGTLPSSYEQYF
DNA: TGTGCCAGTAGCCGTGGGACTTTGCCAAGCTCCTACGAGCAGTACTTC

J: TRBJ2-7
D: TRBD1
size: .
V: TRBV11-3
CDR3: CASSLGQGPAYEQYF
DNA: TGTGCCAGCAGCTTAGGACAGGGGCCCGCCTACGAGCAGTACTTC

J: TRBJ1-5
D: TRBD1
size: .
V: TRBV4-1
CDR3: CASSHLDRGYDQPQHF
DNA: TGCGCCAGCAGCCATTTAGACAGGGGTTACGATCAGCCCCAGCATTTT

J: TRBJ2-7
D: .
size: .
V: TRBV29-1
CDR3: CSVEGRSQEQYF
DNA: TGCAGCGTTGAGGGCCGGTCGCAAGAGCAGTACTTC

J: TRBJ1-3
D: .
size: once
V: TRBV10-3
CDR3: CAISKTGDNGNTIYF
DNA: TGTGCCATCAGTAAGACAGGCGATAATGGAAACACCATATATTTT

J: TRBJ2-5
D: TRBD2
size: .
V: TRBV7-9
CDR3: CASSQRLAGGPLETQYF
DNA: TGTGCCAGCAGCCAAAGACTAGCGGGGGGGCCTTTAGAGACCCAGTACTTC

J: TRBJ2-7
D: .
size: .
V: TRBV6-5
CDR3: CASRTGRLASHEQYF
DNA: TGTGCCAGCAGAACAGGGAGATTGGCCTCCCACGAGCAGTACTTC

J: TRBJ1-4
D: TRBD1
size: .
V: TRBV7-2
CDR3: CASSLKQGGHEKLFF
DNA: TGTGCCAGCAGCTTAAAACAGGGGGGTCATGAAAAACTGTTTTTT

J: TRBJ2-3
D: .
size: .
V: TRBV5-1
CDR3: CASRVEGASTDTQYF
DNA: TGCGCCAGCAGAGTGGAGGGGGCGAGCACAGATACGCAGTATTTT

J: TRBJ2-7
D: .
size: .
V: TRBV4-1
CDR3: CASSQDLDPFGRSEQYF
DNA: TGCGCCAGCAGCCAAGATCTCGACCCTTTTGGGCGCTCCGAGCAGTACTTC

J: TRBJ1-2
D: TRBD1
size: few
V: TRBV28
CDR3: CASSSTGGGPGYTF
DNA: TGTGCCAGCAGTTCGACAGGGGGCGGTCCGGGCTACACCTTC

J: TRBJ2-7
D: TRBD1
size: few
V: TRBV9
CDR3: CASSVEQGYGEQYF
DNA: TGTGCCAGCAGCGTAGAACAGGGGTACGGCGAGCAGTACTTC

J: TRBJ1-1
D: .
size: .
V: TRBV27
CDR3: CASSLGPTMNTEAFF
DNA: TGTGCCAGCAGTTTGGGCCCTACCATGAACACTGAAGCTTTCTTT

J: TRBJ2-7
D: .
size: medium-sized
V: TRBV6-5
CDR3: CASNLQGIEYF
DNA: TGTGCCAGCAATCTACAGGGAATCGAGTACTTC

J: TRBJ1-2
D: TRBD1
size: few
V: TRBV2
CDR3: CASSDGDRDYYGYTF
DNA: TGTGCCAGCAGTGATGGGGACAGGGATTACTATGGCTACACCTTC

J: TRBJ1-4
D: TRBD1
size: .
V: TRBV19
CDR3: CASSRPRGRDFGEKLFF
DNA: TGTGCCAGTAGTCGTCCGAGGGGGCGAGACTTTGGTGAAAAACTGTTTTTT

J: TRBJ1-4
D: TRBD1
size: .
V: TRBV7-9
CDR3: CASSRDRSLAKLFF
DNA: TGTGCCAGCAGCCGGGACAGGTCTTTGGCAAAACTGTTTTTT

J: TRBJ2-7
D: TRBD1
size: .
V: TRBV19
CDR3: CASAYSLDRSHEQYF
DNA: TGTGCCAGTGCGTATTCGTTGGACAGGAGCCACGAGCAGTACTTC

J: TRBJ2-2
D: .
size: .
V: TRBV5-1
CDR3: CASRGGDTGELFF
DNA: TGCGCCAGCAGGGGGGGAGACACCGGGGAGCTGTTTTTT

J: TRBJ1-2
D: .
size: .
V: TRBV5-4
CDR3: CASSLGTSSNYGYTF
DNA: TGTGCCAGCAGCTTGGGGACGTCATCTAACTATGGCTACACCTTC

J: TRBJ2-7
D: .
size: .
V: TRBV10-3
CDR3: CAISSTGEVSYEQYF
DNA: TGTGCCATCAGTTCGACCGGGGAGGTCTCCTACGAGCAGTACTTC

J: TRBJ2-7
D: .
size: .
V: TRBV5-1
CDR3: CASSLRGPNYEQYF
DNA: TGCGCCAGCAGCCTCCGGGGGCCTAACTACGAGCAGTACTTC

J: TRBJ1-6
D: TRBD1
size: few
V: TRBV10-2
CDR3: CASGTAADSPLHF
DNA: TGCGCCAGCGGGACAGCTGCGGATTCACCCCTCCACTTT

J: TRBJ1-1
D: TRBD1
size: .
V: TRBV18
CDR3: CASSLQGQSEAFF
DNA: TGTGCCAGCTCCTTACAGGGGCAGTCTGAAGCTTTCTTT

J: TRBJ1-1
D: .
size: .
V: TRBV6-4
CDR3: CARLARSGFGTEAFF
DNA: TGTGCCAGATTAGCCCGTTCTGGTTTTGGCACTGAAGCTTTCTTT

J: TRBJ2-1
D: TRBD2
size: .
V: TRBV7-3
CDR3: CASSLTGGEYNEQFF
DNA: TGTGCCAGCAGCTTAACCGGGGGGGAATACAATGAGCAGTTCTTC

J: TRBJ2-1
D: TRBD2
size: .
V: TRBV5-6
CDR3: CASSSLALAGIYNEQFF
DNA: TGTGCCAGCAGCTCCCTCGCCCTAGCGGGGATATACAATGAGCAGTTCTTC

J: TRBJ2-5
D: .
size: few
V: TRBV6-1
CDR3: CASSVLGLAGQETQYF
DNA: TGTGCCAGCAGTGTTCTAGGGCTCGCCGGTCAAGAGACCCAGTACTTC

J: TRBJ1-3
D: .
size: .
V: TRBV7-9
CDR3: CASSSSNGNTIYF
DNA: TGTGCCAGCAGCTCTTCAAATGGAAACACCATATATTTT

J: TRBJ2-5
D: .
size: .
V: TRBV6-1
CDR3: CASSVFGGGQTMKETQYF
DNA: TGTGCCAGCAGTGTTTTTGGTGGGGGGCAGACTATGAAAGAGACCCAGTACTTC

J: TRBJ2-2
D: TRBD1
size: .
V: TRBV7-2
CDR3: CASSFGTGVTGELFF
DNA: TGTGCCAGCAGTTTTGGGACAGGGGTGACCGGGGAGCTGTTTTTT

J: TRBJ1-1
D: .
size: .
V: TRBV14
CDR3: CASSQGLLVTEAFF
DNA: TGTGCCAGCAGCCAAGGGTTATTGGTTACTGAAGCTTTCTTT

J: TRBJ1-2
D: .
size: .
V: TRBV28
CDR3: CASSYGLNYGYTF
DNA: TGTGCCAGCAGTTACGGACTGAACTATGGCTACACCTTC

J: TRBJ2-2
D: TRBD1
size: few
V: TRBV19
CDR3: CASSILTGRTNTGELFF
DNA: TGTGCCAGTAGTATCCTGACAGGGAGAACGAACACCGGGGAGCTGTTTTTT

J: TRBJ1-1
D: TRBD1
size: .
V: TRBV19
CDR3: CASMDRGLNTEAFF
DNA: TGTGCCAGTATGGACAGGGGCCTGAACACTGAAGCTTTCTTT

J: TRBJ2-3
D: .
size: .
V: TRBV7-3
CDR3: CASSFEAGRPVSTDTQYF
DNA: TGTGCCAGCAGCTTCGAGGCGGGCAGGCCAGTGAGCACAGATACGCAGTATTTT

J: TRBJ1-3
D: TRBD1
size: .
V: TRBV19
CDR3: CASSIGTERNTIYF
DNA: TGTGCCAGTAGTATTGGGACAGAGAGAAACACCATATATTTT

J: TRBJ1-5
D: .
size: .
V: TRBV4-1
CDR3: CASSHLDGGNQPQHF
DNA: TGCGCCAGCAGCCACCTGGACGGTGGAAATCAGCCCCAGCATTTT

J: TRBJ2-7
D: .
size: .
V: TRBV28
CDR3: CASSLEYLPQGEQYF
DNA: TGTGCCAGCAGTTTGGAGTATCTTCCCCAAGGCGAGCAGTACTTC

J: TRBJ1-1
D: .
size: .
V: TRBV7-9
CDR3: CASSLPLGLKAEAFF
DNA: TGTGCCAGCAGCTTACCATTAGGGCTTAAGGCTGAAGCCTTCTTT

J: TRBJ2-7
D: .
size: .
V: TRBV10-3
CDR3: CAIGTASYEQYF
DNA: TGTGCCATCGGGACCGCCTCCTACGAGCAGTACTTC

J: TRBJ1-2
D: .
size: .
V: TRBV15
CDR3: CATSETNYGYTF
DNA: TGTGCCACTTCAGAGACTAACTATGGCTACACCTTC

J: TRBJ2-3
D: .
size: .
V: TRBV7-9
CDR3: CASSLARGMADTQYF
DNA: TGTGCCAGCAGCTTAGCGAGGGGCATGGCAGATACGCAGTATTTT

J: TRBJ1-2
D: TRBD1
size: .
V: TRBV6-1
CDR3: CASSEGGAGGNRYGYTF
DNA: TGTGCCAGCAGTGAAGGCGGGGCAGGGGGTAATAGGTATGGCTACACCTTC

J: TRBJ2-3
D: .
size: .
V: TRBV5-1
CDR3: CASTESGGSSTDTQYF
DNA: TGCGCCAGCACCGAGAGTGGGGGTTCGAGCACAGATACGCAGTATTTT

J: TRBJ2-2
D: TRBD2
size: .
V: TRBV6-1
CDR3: CASMLAGANTGELFF
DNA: TGTGCCAGCATGCTAGCGGGAGCGAACACCGGGGAGCTGTTTTTT

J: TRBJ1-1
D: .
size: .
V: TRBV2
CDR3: CASNKGPGNPARGAEAFF
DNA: TGTGCCAGCAACAAAGGCCCCGGGAATCCGGCCAGGGGTGCTGAAGCTTTCTTT

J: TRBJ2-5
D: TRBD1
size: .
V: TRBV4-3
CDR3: CASSQDVPGQVYGETQYF
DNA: TGCGCCAGCAGCCAAGATGTCCCGGGACAGGTTTACGGCGAGACCCAGTACTTC

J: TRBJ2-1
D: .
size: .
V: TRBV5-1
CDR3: CASSLEGHKGGEQFF
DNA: TGCGCCAGCAGCTTGGAAGGACACAAGGGTGGTGAGCAGTTCTTC